The entry below describes one TCR beta chain. V dropped 4 bases and J dropped 11 bases, with 15 bases sitting between them. The germline gives CDR1 SGHRS, CDR2 YFSETQ. The CDR3 consists of 12 residues. Next came a second PCR, run for about 7 to 12 cycles, which used a sample-barcoded 5' primer along with a J-beta primer mix. TCRdb independently ran MiXCR on the 5' RACE reads; one entry per CDR3 protein. Of about a million distinct CDR3 sequences detected, under 50% appear once; the ten largest clones hold around 15%. The sample is drawn from a study of blood T cells in healthy people across ages. The origin of this receptor is a man in his thirties or forties in good health. The sample taken for sequencing was blood. The chain combines TRBV5-1 with TRBJ2-5; maybe TRBD2 (7 bases). In DNA, the CDR3 is TGCGCCAGCAGCACACAGGGAGGGGTGCAGTACTTC. It yields the protein CASSTQGGVQYF.